This T cell receptor (beta chain) came from a study of blood T cell repertoires in COVID-19. Study summary: Sites in the United States, Italy and Spain provided acute and convalescent COVID-19 samples. From T cells, B-cell-depleted T cells, or PBMCs came the material, which was cDNA or gDNA.

There are 15 residues in the CDR3. Germline loops: CDR1 MNHEY, CDR2 SVGAGI. V lost 6 bases and J lost 5; bases outside the gene matches: 11. Authors' analysis steps: Counts of nucleated cells, estimated from reference gene primer amplification, were obtained. Sequencing was performed with immunoSEQ multiplex PCR; in TCRdb, only in-frame clones are kept and a portion is missing. V, J and clone size reflect that table, while D and trimming were determined from the DNA. This table has 250,000 or so clones, roughly 90% appearing once. The J gene is TRBJ2-5, the V gene TRBV6-5; 8 bases are shared with TRBD1. The material sequenced was peripheral blood. This sequence originates from a woman aged 25-40 years with active or convalescent COVID-19. CDR3 bases: TGTGCCAGCAGCCGCCGACAGGGGTTTTCGGAGACCCAGTACTTC. Its translation: CASSRRQGFSETQYF.